The T cell receptor (beta chain) under discussion was sequenced for a study of cytomegalovirus exposure and HLA in healthy donors (dated by TCRdb to the late 2010s). Concerning the study at large: An earlier analysis of some 600 of the donors reported approximately 300 Gb of sequence data and 117 million unique TCR beta sequences obtained from around 180 million T cells. An early release that covered fewer than 800 HLA-typed donors contained approximately 300 gigabases of sequencing data and around 85 million unique TCR sequences. The genetic ancestry cluster associated with self-reported Caucasian donors included roughly four fifths of the approximately 400 genotyped donors. The study was designed to test whether signatures of past pathogen exposure could be identified by cataloging public T cell receptors. The study used immunosequencing to profile the T cell repertoires of under 700 subjects and linked those repertoires to cytomegalovirus serostatus. Along with the 666-subject first cohort, a separate validation cohort of over 90 different subjects was used. To predict cytomegalovirus infection status, the study combined high-throughput TCR immunosequencing, statistical association of individual TCRs with disease status, and machine learning. A later analysis re-analyzed previously published TCR beta repertoires from roughly 690 donors and added high-resolution HLA genotyping to study TCR occurrence patterns. Rather than using new phenotypic data, the later analysis identified candidate immune exposures from TCR beta sequences and from how often those sequences occurred across donors. An earlier analysis of several hundred of the donors used high-throughput TCR beta sequencing to judge whether each TCR beta V gene segment behaved as functional or pseudogenic. Alongside the repertoire data, information on donor age, sex, ethnicity and CMV serostatus was compiled. In a later genetic analysis, genome-wide SNP genotypes for about 65% of the roughly 700 donors were used, and that subset was treated as a discovery cohort. All discovery cohort repertoires had been generated on a single sequencing platform. Both class I and class II loci were covered by HLA typing, at four-digit resolution. The number of typed donors differed by locus: 629-630 for A, B, C, DRB1 and DQB1; 522 for DQA1; roughly 600 for DPA1; and 450 to 480 for DPB1. Four to six DR-DQ haplotypes were handled as single units for association and clustering, since linkage in the cohort was strong. Among about 390 genotyped donors of the cohort, an average of about 240,000 unique TCR beta nucleotide sequences were sequenced per donor, around 18% of them non-productive.

This clone was counted a single time. Its antigen target is currently unknown. Base quality data are lacking; no much larger clone is found one base away. The library was built by means of the immunoSEQ multiplex PCR assay. For the multiplex PCR, a mixture combining 60 forward primers for TCR Vbeta segments and 13 reverse primers for TCR Jbeta segments was used. The CDR3 region of rearranged TCR beta genes was amplified from genomic DNA with a multiplex PCR assay. The amplified TCR beta libraries were sequenced on the Illumina HiSeq System as 87-base-pair reads. Regarding the original processing steps: A later analysis counted approximately 74 million unique TCR beta chains across the 550 to 700 repertoires, and some 12 million of these chains were shared by at least two donors. Raw reads were error-corrected and collapsed into unique sequences with a nearest-neighbor algorithm that merged closely related sequences to remove PCR and sequencing errors. Alignment of CDR3 sequences to IMGT reference sequences was used to assign V, D and J gene segments. For a sequence to be retained, at least a six-nucleotide match to both a V gene segment and a J gene segment was required. A rearrangement was called productive if the CDR3 had no stop codons and remained in frame with V and J, and every other rearrangement was called non-productive. CDR3 was defined by IMGT convention, running from the second conserved V-encoded cysteine to the conserved J-encoded phenylalanine. The earlier analysis of about 590 of the donors excluded sequences that lacked an unambiguous match to a single V gene segment. In an earlier analysis of 587 of the donors, V segments were called functional above 56.7% productive rearrangements and were called segregating when the between-donor standard deviation exceeded 5%. A statistical classification framework was built for diagnosing cytomegalovirus status from the catalog of TCR beta chain sequences. V and J gene assignment, in a later analysis, came from comparing TCR nucleotide sequences with IMGT/GENE-DB human TR gene sequences. A later analysis assigned CDR3 sequences and most-parsimonious VDJ recombination scenarios with the TCRdist pipeline. In a later analysis, every TCR beta chain was defined by the combination of its CDR3 amino acid sequence and its V-gene family, and reads without a unique V-gene family were dropped. A later analysis removed 592 highly shared, low-generation-probability nucleotide sequences to deal with suspected cross-contamination and a sequencing artifact. A later analysis calculated a clonal expansion index for each public chain from normalized within-repertoire ranks of inferred template counts. Generation probabilities in a later analysis came from a VDJ recombination model fitted to out-of-frame rearrangements, and those results were checked against IGoR. In a later analysis, hypergeometric tests were used to score TCR-TCR, TCR-HLA and TCR-CMV co-occurrence, with a repertoire-size bias correction applied to TCR pairs. A later analysis estimated false discovery rates by permuting HLA or CMV assignments 20 times. In a later analysis, co-occurring TCRs were grouped using DBSCAN, and TCRdist sequence similarity was added for clustering within HLA-allele-positive subsets. Co-occurrence clustering excluded repertoires with fewer than 30,000 or more than 120,000 public chains, plus five with anomalous nucleotide sharing. The table comes from immuneACCESS by way of TCRdb, which keeps in-frame sequences with V and J called. Part of the clones is missing from these tables; in studies checked, under half for an unresolved V gene and the rest for unknown reasons. The V and J calls and clone size come from that table; D and trimming were worked out from the DNA. The sample table shows 95,000 to 100,000 clones, and around 77% are seen once. The ten largest clones take up over 3% of the sample.

The trim is 5 bases for V and 0 bases for J, with a gap of 11 bases between the germline ends. Measured from the cysteine to the phenylalanine, the CDR3 is 15 residues long. Only CDR3 DNA remains: 45 bases, in frame from the first base. The germline V gene provides CDR1 MDHEN and CDR2 SYDVKM. Overall study outcomes, separate from this receptor: The 87-base-pair reads could not distinguish some IMGT-functional V segments, including TRBV6-2 and TRBV6-3, so those segments were excluded. The authors suggested that the approach could potentially be generalized to other disease states and immunological phenotypes. Across donors, most TCR sequences were observed very rarely, whereas some public TCRs were present in many individuals. A later genetic analysis associated a missense DCLRE1C variant with V-gene and J-gene trimming of TCR beta chains, and an independent cohort replicated the association. In an earlier analysis of several hundred of the donors, most TCR beta V segments were observed in productive rearrangements about 87% or about 30% of the time, broadly matching IMGT annotations. In a later analysis, the rate of TCR association differed among HLA loci, with DRB1 alleles having the most associated TCRs and HLA-C alleles having the fewest. In a later analysis, most CMV-associated TCR beta chains were found to appear HLA-restricted, with HLA associations seemingly driven largely by CMV exposure. Because some donors lacked HLA typing at each locus, the association tests relied only on the typed subset. A further reported finding was that TCR beta sequences accurately predicted the HLA-A and HLA-B alleles for most subjects in the first cohort. Because counts were too low, some 17 rarely observed V segments, including chromosome 9 orphons, were excluded from the earlier analysis of 587 of the donors. At a false discovery rate of 0.05, a later analysis linked about 17,000 TCR beta sequences to specific HLA alleles. In a later genetic analysis, fewer N-insertions in productive TCRs were reported among donors in an Asian-associated ancestry cluster than the roughly 700-donor mean. The classifier was reported to diagnose cytomegalovirus status with high specificity and sensitivity in both the original and validation cohorts. Assigning TCR associations to individual alleles was difficult when HLA alleles, especially DR and DQ, strongly co-occurred. For the cohort, immune exposure information was limited to CMV serostatus. Only TCR beta chains were sequenced in this cohort, and the absence of alpha or paired-chain data limited detectable features. In vitro tests confirmed that a few of the cytomegalovirus-associated TCR beta chains recognize cytomegalovirus antigens. Sequencing depth was assumed to be roughly uniform across donors in the presence/absence analyses, though that assumption may not hold. A group of highly shared sequence variants was considered likely to be a technical artifact of the sequencing pipeline. In a later analysis, several top co-occurrence clusters were reported to appear linked to parvovirus B19, influenza, CMV and Epstein-Barr virus. The study gave a list of about 160 TCR beta chains associated with cytomegalovirus. Linkage disequilibrium might explain the correlated functional status among segregating V segments, but an unknown experimental factor could not be ruled out. Compared with equally common non-associated chains, HLA-associated TCR beta chains in a later analysis were more clonally expanded and had lower generation probabilities.

The cohort comprised fewer than 700 healthy bone marrow donors. Cohort members were all nominally healthy when sampled, although unrecorded immune exposures were likely present. The donor was CMV seronegative and belonged to the group of roughly 330 seronegative cohort members. Each donor provided a peripheral blood sample, and peripheral blood mononuclear cells were used for TCR beta sequencing. The Qiagen DNeasy Blood Extraction Kit was used to extract genomic DNA from the blood cell samples. Rearrangement joined TRBV28 to TRBJ1-3, and perhaps TRBD1 as D gene, on 6 matching bases. The source material was PBMCs. The receptor's source is a man in his forties in good health and CMV-seronegative. The sequence in DNA is TGTGCCAGCAGTCCGGACAGTATCTCTGGAAACACCATATATTTT. Translated, it reads CASSPDSISGNTIYF.